Listed below are T cell receptor beta chains from one sample, sequenced in a study of CD8 T cells in ankylosing spondylitis. TCRdb re-analysed the 5' RACE reads in MiXCR, keeping a single row per CDR3 protein. The sample yields over 400,000 distinct CDR3 sequences, roughly 27% seen once. Sequencing was done on a sample of blood, either unsorted or a sorted T cell fraction (not recorded which). All receptors derive from a male donor with ankylosing spondylitis. CDR3s include the opening cysteine and the closing phenylalanine or tryptophan. Each record gives: J gene, clone size, D gene, V gene, CDR3 protein, CDR3 DNA. D genes are given only for firm matches. A clone size is listed for some rows: how often the clone was seen (once, few, many), or a class if it is expanded.

j_gene: TRBJ2-7; abundance: few; d_gene: -; v_gene: TRBV25-1; CDR3aa: CASSSFLEQYF; CDR3nt: TGTGCCAGCAGTAGTTTTTTGGAGCAGTACTTC
j_gene: TRBJ1-2; abundance: many; d_gene: -; v_gene: TRBV5-1; CDR3aa: CASSTFGGGDYGYTF; CDR3nt: TGCGCCAGCAGCACCTTCGGGGGAGGAGACTATGGCTACACCTTC
j_gene: TRBJ1-2; abundance: -; d_gene: -; v_gene: TRBV4-1; CDR3aa: CASSQSANYGYTF; CDR3nt: TGCGCCAGCAGCCAATCGGCGAACTATGGCTACACCTTC
j_gene: TRBJ2-3; abundance: -; d_gene: TRBD1; v_gene: TRBV20-1; CDR3aa: CSAPFDRGSTDTQYF; CDR3nt: TGCAGTGCTCCTTTTGACAGGGGAAGCACAGATACGCAGTATTTT
j_gene: TRBJ2-5; abundance: -; d_gene: -; v_gene: TRBV5-1; CDR3aa: CASSLGGNRQETQYF; CDR3nt: TGCGCCAGCAGCTTGGGGGGAAATCGGCAAGAGACCCAGTACTTC
j_gene: TRBJ1-1; abundance: few; d_gene: TRBD1; v_gene: TRBV2; CDR3aa: CASTDPGTGIPEAFF; CDR3nt: TGTGCCAGCACTGACCCTGGGACAGGGATTCCTGAAGCTTTCTTT
j_gene: TRBJ2-1; abundance: few; d_gene: -; v_gene: TRBV2; CDR3aa: CASSGRGNEQFF; CDR3nt: TGTGCCAGCAGTGGGAGGGGCAATGAGCAGTTCTTC
j_gene: TRBJ2-3; abundance: -; d_gene: -; v_gene: TRBV10-3; CDR3aa: CAISADDTTDTQYF; CDR3nt: TGTGCCATCAGTGCGGACGACACCACAGATACGCAGTATTTT
j_gene: TRBJ1-6; abundance: few; d_gene: -; v_gene: TRBV3-1; CDR3aa: CASSLDGRSPLHF; CDR3nt: TGTGCCAGCAGCCTGGACGGCCGGTCACCCCTCCACTTT
j_gene: TRBJ1-1; abundance: few; d_gene: -; v_gene: TRBV29-1; CDR3aa: CSVQGRLNTEAFF; CDR3nt: TGCAGCGTTCAGGGACGATTGAACACTGAAGCTTTCTTT
j_gene: TRBJ1-5; abundance: few; d_gene: -; v_gene: TRBV20-1; CDR3aa: CSASDPRGLNQPQHF; CDR3nt: TGCAGTGCTAGCGACCCCCGGGGCCTCAATCAGCCCCAGCATTTT
j_gene: TRBJ2-1; abundance: -; d_gene: -; v_gene: TRBV12-3/TRBV12-4; CDR3aa: CASGVLRAGNEQFF; CDR3nt: TGTGCCAGTGGGGTACTAAGGGCCGGCAATGAGCAGTTCTTC
j_gene: TRBJ1-5; abundance: -; d_gene: -; v_gene: TRBV10-3; CDR3aa: CAISESVSIYSNQPQHF; CDR3nt: TGTGCCATCAGTGAGTCCGTCAGCATCTATAGCAATCAGCCCCAGCATTTT
j_gene: TRBJ2-1; abundance: -; d_gene: -; v_gene: TRBV3-1; CDR3aa: CASSPLSVAEQFF; CDR3nt: TGTGCCAGCAGCCCCCTTTCGGTGGCTGAGCAGTTCTTC
j_gene: TRBJ2-1; abundance: -; d_gene: -; v_gene: TRBV19; CDR3aa: CASSIGRSSDEQFF; CDR3nt: TGTGCCAGTAGTATTGGGCGGTCTAGCGATGAGCAGTTCTTC
j_gene: TRBJ1-1; abundance: -; d_gene: -; v_gene: TRBV15; CDR3aa: CATSVGQLNTEAFF; CDR3nt: TGTGCCACCAGCGTAGGACAGTTGAACACTGAAGCTTTCTTT
j_gene: TRBJ1-5; abundance: -; d_gene: -; v_gene: TRBV12-3/TRBV12-4; CDR3aa: CASGPAGLGNQPQHF; CDR3nt: TGTGCCAGCGGCCCGGCCGGGCTTGGCAATCAGCCCCAGCATTTT
j_gene: TRBJ1-1; abundance: -; d_gene: TRBD1; v_gene: TRBV6-1; CDR3aa: CASILAGTEGKAFF; CDR3nt: TGTGCCAGCATTCTGGCTGGGACAGAGGGTAAAGCTTTCTTT
j_gene: TRBJ2-7; abundance: -; d_gene: -; v_gene: TRBV20-1; CDR3aa: CSAARLDGGTYEQYF; CDR3nt: TGCAGTGCCGCTAGATTGGACGGGGGAACCTACGAGCAGTACTTC
j_gene: TRBJ2-2; abundance: -; d_gene: -; v_gene: TRBV12-3/TRBV12-4; CDR3aa: CASSFTRSGELFF; CDR3nt: TGTGCCAGCAGTTTTACCCGGAGTGGGGAGCTGTTTTTT
j_gene: TRBJ1-4; abundance: -; d_gene: -; v_gene: TRBV3-1; CDR3aa: CASSQNPGGEKLFF; CDR3nt: TGTGCCAGCAGCCAAAACCCTGGCGGTGAAAAACTGTTTTTT
j_gene: TRBJ2-7; abundance: -; d_gene: TRBD2; v_gene: TRBV15; CDR3aa: CATSKERGFYEQYF; CDR3nt: TGTGCCACCAGCAAGGAGCGGGGCTTCTACGAGCAGTACTTC
j_gene: TRBJ2-3; abundance: -; d_gene: -; v_gene: TRBV7-6; CDR3aa: CASSSSRGDTQYF; CDR3nt: TGTGCCAGCAGCTCTTCCCGGGGGGATACGCAGTATTTT
j_gene: TRBJ2-7; abundance: -; d_gene: TRBD1; v_gene: TRBV20-1; CDR3aa: CSARDRQGYYEQYF; CDR3nt: TGCAGTGCTAGAGATAGACAGGGATATTACGAGCAGTACTTC
j_gene: TRBJ2-3; abundance: few; d_gene: TRBD2; v_gene: TRBV4-1; CDR3aa: CASSQELAGGADTQYF; CDR3nt: TGCGCCAGCAGCCAAGAACTAGCGGGAGGCGCAGATACGCAGTATTTT